The 12 T cell receptor beta chains in this list originate from one sample, sequenced in a study of T cells expressing NK-cell markers. TCRdb reanalyzed the 5' RACE reads and collapses them to one entry per CDR3 protein, without DNA. Listed are about 460,000 distinct CDR3 sequences; under 1.5% falls within the top ten. Sequenced input: blood T cells: a sorted CD56 or NKG2C T cell subset, CD4+ or CD8+ T cells, or bulk PBMC T cells (not recorded which). These receptors were obtained from a woman aged 50 to 60 in good health.

This sequence joins TRBV10-3 and TRBJ2-7; TCRdb selects TRBD2, and the lack of DNA leaves this call unchecked. There are 15 residues in the CDR3. In germline, CDR1 is ENHRY, CDR2 SYGVKD. The CDR3 protein is CAISPTGPQGDEQYF.

The chain carries TRBV9 and TRBJ2-5; there is no DNA to check the TCRdb D call of TRBD2. This CDR3 comprises 15 residues. Germline CDR1 and CDR2: SGDLS and YYNGEE. CDR3 sequence reads: CASSWSSGGGETQYF.

The chain employs TRBV11-2 and TRBJ1-6; without DNA, the TCRdb call of TRBD1 cannot be checked. This CDR3 contains 15 residues. Germline-derived CDR1 and CDR2 are SGHAT and FQNNGV. The CDR3 here is CASSRRQPYNSPLHF. The complete variable domain, with remaining parts taken from reference TRBV11-2 and TRBJ1-6, reads EAGVAQSPRYKIIEKRQSVAFWCNPISGHATLYWYQQILGQGPKLLIQFQNNGVVDDSQLPKDRFSAERLKGVDSTLKIQPAKLEDSAVYLCASSRRQPYNSPLHFGNGTRLTVT.

V usage is TRBV25-1 and J usage is TRBJ1-1; TCRdb proposes TRBD1, but this gene call is untestable without DNA. From germline, CDR1 is MGHDK and CDR2 SYGVNS. The CDR3 contains 15 residues. CDR3 sequence reads: CASSETQGGGTEAFF.

The chain links TRBV5-1 to TRBJ2-7; TCRdb calls TRBD1, which cannot be checked without DNA. Germline-derived CDR1 and CDR2 are SGHRS and YFSETQ. The CDR3 loop spans 14 amino acids. The CDR3 region is CASSLTPGVNEQYF. Using reference TRBV5-1 and TRBJ2-7 for the parts outside the CDR3, the full variable domain is KAGVTQTPRYLIKTRGQQVTLSCSPISGHRSVSWYQQTPGQGLQFLFEYFSETQRNKGNFPGRFSGRQFSNSRSEMNVSTLELGDSALYLCASSLTPGVNEQYFGPGTRLTVT.

V and J are TRBV24-1 and TRBJ1-1. This CDR3 has 16 amino acids. Germline V gene sequence: CDR1 KGHDR, CDR2 SFDVKD. This CDR3 reads CATSAGSGISNTEAFF.

The chain uses TRBV5-1 and TRBJ2-1; TCRdb calls TRBD1, which cannot be checked without DNA. The CDR3 length is 13 residues. The germline CDR1 and CDR2 sequences are SGHRS and YFSETQ. CDR3 sequence: CASSLRERGEQFF.

J is TRBJ1-1 and V is TRBV5-1; no DNA is available, so the TRBD1 call from TCRdb remains unchecked. The CDR3 extends over 13 amino acids. The germline CDR1 and CDR2 sequences are SGHRS and YFSETQ. The CDR3 spells CASTDRGFTEAFF. Supplemented by reference TRBV5-1 and TRBJ1-1, the full variable domain reads KAGVTQTPRYLIKTRGQQVTLSCSPISGHRSVSWYQQTPGQGLQFLFEYFSETQRNKGNFPGRFSGRQFSNSRSEMNVSTLELGDSALYLCASTDRGFTEAFFGQGTRLTVV.

V usage is TRBV6-5 and J usage is TRBJ2-3; checking the TCRdb D call of TRBD2 is not possible without DNA. Germline loops: CDR1 MNHEY, CDR2 SVGAGI. The CDR3 loop spans 15 amino acids. This CDR3 reads CASSWVRPGGRAQYF.

This sequence joins TRBV3-1 and TRBJ2-2; the D call of TRBD1 rests on TCRdb alone, since no DNA is present to check it. Germline V CDR1 and CDR2: LGHDT, YNNKEL (reference sequence). The CDR3 is 15 residues long. The CDR3 is CASSQDRVNTGELFF.

The chain couples TRBV6-5 to TRBJ2-2; the TRBD1 assignment by TCRdb is unverifiable without DNA. CDR3 length: 14 amino acids. The germline V gene has CDR1 MNHEY and CDR2 SVGAGI. The CDR3 reads CASKGGVGTGELFF.

The chain is built from TRBV10-3 and TRBJ2-1; TCRdb's D call, TRBD1, is unchecked because there is no DNA. The germline gives CDR1 ENHRY, CDR2 SYGVKD. The CDR3 runs 15 residues. This chain's CDR3 is CAISESTGAKKMQFF.